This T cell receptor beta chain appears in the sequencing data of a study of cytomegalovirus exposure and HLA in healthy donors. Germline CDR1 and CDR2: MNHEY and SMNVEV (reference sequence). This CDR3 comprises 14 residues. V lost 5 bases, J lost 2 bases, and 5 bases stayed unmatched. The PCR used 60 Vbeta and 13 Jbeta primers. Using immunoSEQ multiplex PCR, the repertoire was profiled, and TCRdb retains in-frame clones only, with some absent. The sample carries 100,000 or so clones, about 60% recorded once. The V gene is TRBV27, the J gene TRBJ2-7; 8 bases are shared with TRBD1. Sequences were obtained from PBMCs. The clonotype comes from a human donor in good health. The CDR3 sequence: CASSLQQGAYEQYF. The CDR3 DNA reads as TGTGCCAGCAGTCTGCAACAGGGGGCCTACGAGCAGTACTTC.